This TCR beta chain came from a study of cytomegalovirus exposure and HLA in healthy donors. It was with 60 Vbeta and 13 Jbeta primers that the PCR ran. Assay: immunoSEQ multiplex PCR; the TCRdb copy retains only in-frame clones and omits some. Found here are approximately 110,000 clones, approximately 80% of them singletons; the top ten hold approximately 0.22%. CDR1 LNHDA and CDR2 SQIVND come from the germline V gene (reference sequence). V was pared by 0 bases and J by 1 base, with 6 bases between. The CDR3 has 14 amino acids. Source material: PBMCs. This sequence was found in a man aged 50 to 60 in good health and CMV-seronegative. The chain joins TRBV19 to TRBJ1-1; TRBD1 might be the D (5 bases). The CDR3 nucleotides are TGTGCCAGTAGTATAGATCAGGGGAACACTGAAGCTTTCTTT. Translation gives CASSIDQGNTEAFF.